One and the same sample provided the 31 T cell receptor beta chains below, sequenced in a study of shared clonotypes between healthy human individuals. Clones were read by immunoSEQ multiplex PCR, and TCRdb kept only the in-frame ones, dropping some. The table records some 2 million clones, about 95% of them present only once. Naive CD8 cells were CD45RO-negative, positively selected for CCR7, excluding terminally differentiated effector memory CD45RA+ cells. Sequenced sample: naive CD8+ T cells sorted from blood. Source of these receptors: a man between 18 and 35 years old in good health.

The V gene is TRBV4-3, the J gene TRBJ2-1, with 8 nucleotides matching TRBD1. Germline CDR1 and CDR2: LGHNA and YSLEER. The CDR3 runs 17 residues. With 2 bases clipped from V and 9 bases from J, the junction kept 15 bases outside the gene matches. CDR3 bases: TGCGCCAGCAGCCAACAGGGACAGGTTGACGGGGGAGGTGAGCAGTTCTTC. It specifies CASSQQGQVDGGGEQFF.

The genes are TRBV2 and TRBJ2-5; 10 bases align to TRBD1. CDR1 and CDR2 (germline): SNHLY, FYNNEI. The CDR3 runs to 16 residues. V shed 1 base and J 4 bases; nucleotides not matched to a gene: 6. CDR3 bases: TGTGCCAGCAGTGAAGAGCGGGACAGGGGCGGAGAGACCCAGTACTTC. Protein: CASSEERDRGGETQYF.

The rearrangement joins TRBV5-1 to TRBJ1-4; D gene ambiguous. Germline CDR1 and CDR2: SGHRS and YFSETQ. V was clipped by 3 bases and J by 8 bases, with 14 bases between them. CDR3 length: 14 amino acids. CDR3 sequence reads: CASSSSGMGEKLFF. Written as DNA, the CDR3 is TGCGCCAGCAGCTCCTCCGGAATGGGGGAAAAACTGTTTTTT. Supplemented by reference TRBV5-1 and TRBJ1-4, the full variable domain reads KAGVTQTPRYLIKTRGQQVTLSCSPISGHRSVSWYQQTPGQGLQFLFEYFSETQRNKGNFPGRFSGRQFSNSRSEMNVSTLELGDSALYLCASSSSGMGEKLFFGSGTQLSVL.

Turning to this clone: The same CDR3 arises from other DNA sequences in this sample as well. The V gene is TRBV4-3, the J gene TRBJ2-7, with 11 bases identical to TRBD2. CDR1 and CDR2 (germline): LGHNA, YSLEER. CDR3 length equals 14 residues. V was clipped by 1 base and J by 6 bases; unmatched bases: 2. This CDR3 reads CASSQGLAGLEQYF. The CDR3 region has the DNA TGCGCCAGCAGCCAAGGACTAGCGGGGCTCGAGCAGTACTTC.

As for this clone: Other nucleotide sequences from this sample produce the same CDR3. The chain couples TRBV20-1 to TRBJ1-1; D not resolved. The CDR3 is 11 residues long. Germline values: CDR1 DFQATT, CDR2 SNEGSKA (reference sequence). V was cut by 2 bases and J by 4 bases, with 5 bases left in between. In DNA, the CDR3 is TGCAGTGCTAGACTGGTCACTGAAGCTTTCTTT. Its protein product is CSARLVTEAFF.

A remark on this clone: In the same sample, other DNA sequences code for this CDR3. The chain carries TRBV27 and TRBJ2-7, with D uncertain. Germline-derived CDR1 and CDR2 are MNHEY and SMNVEV (reference sequence). The CDR3 runs to 14 residues. V gave up 2 bases and J gave up 3 bases, with 11 bases separating them. The CDR3 is CASSLMGSGYEQYF. Written as DNA, the CDR3 is TGTGCCAGCAGTTTAATGGGGTCCGGCTACGAGCAGTACTTC.

V gene TRBV23-1 combines with J gene TRBJ2-5; D is perhaps TRBD1 (5 bases). TRBV23-1 is recorded as an ORF, its role being uncertain. The length of the CDR3 is 14 residues. Trimming stripped 5 bases from V and 5 bases from J, with 15 bases between. The DNA of the CDR3 is TGCGCCAGCAGTATACAGGTACAGAGGGAGACCCAGTACTTC. Translating gives CASSIQVQRETQYF.

Notes on this clone: The same CDR3 can be traced to other DNA sequences in this sample. The rearrangement joins TRBV30 to TRBJ2-7; D perhaps matches TRBD2 (5 bases). CDR3 length equals 11 residues. Trimming took off 5 bases at V and 3 bases at J, with 8 bases between the two ends. Germline loops: CDR1 GTSNPN, CDR2 SVGIG (reference sequence). The CDR3 DNA follows: TGTGCCTGGGGACTGGGCTACGAGCAGTACTTC. It codes for CAWGLGYEQYF.

For this clone: Other DNA sequences from this sample encode an identical CDR3 as well. CDR3 protein: CASSPGGTEAFF. The CDR3 DNA reads TGTGCCAGCAGCCCTGGGGGGACAGAAGCTTTCTTT. The V call is TRBV5-4, the J call TRBJ1-1, with D maybe TRBD1 (6 bases). The length of the CDR3 is 12 residues. The germline gives CDR1 SGHNT, CDR2 YYREEE (reference sequence). Trimming removed 4 bases at V and 8 bases at J, with 12 bases between.

This clone was observed a few times. Other DNA sequences from this sample encode an identical CDR3 as well. V and J are TRBV19 and TRBJ1-1; D is undetermined. V lost 0 bases and J 1 base, leaving 6 bases between the germline ends. The CDR3 is 14 amino acids. Germline CDR1 and CDR2: LNHDA and SQIVND (reference sequence). The chain's CDR3 is CASSIDSENTEAFF. CDR3 DNA sequence: TGTGCCAGTAGTATAGACTCAGAGAACACTGAAGCTTTCTTT.

This clone was picked up a small number of times. This sequence joins TRBV10-2 and TRBJ1-2; D uncertain. This CDR3 has 13 residues. Trimming cost V 0 bases and J 4 bases, with 6 bases left between them. CDR1 is WSHSY, CDR2 SAAADI, per germline. The CDR3 sequence is CASSESASYGYTF. DNA of the CDR3: TGCGCCAGCAGTGAGTCGGCAAGCTATGGCTACACCTTC.

The chain combines TRBV4-1 with TRBJ1-1; D is perhaps TRBD1 (6 bases). V was trimmed by 5 bases and J by 4 bases, leaving 14 bases between them. Germline V gene lookup returns CDR1 MGHRA and CDR2 YSYEKL. There are 14 residues in the CDR3. CDR3: CASSYRQESTEAFF. As DNA, the CDR3 is TGCGCCAGCAGCTACCGACAGGAGAGCACTGAAGCTTTCTTT.

The chain links TRBV14 to TRBJ2-7; D call uncertain. CDR3 length equals 15 residues. In germline, CDR1 is SGHDN, CDR2 FVKESK. V dropped 0 bases and J dropped 3 bases, with 12 bases sitting between them. Written as DNA, the CDR3 is TGTGCCAGCAGCCAAGAACACGACGGGTACTACGAGCAGTACTTC. Translating gives CASSQEHDGYYEQYF. Drawing the rest from reference TRBV14 and TRBJ2-7, the complete variable domain is EAGVTQFPSHSVIEKGQTVTLRCDPISGHDNLYWYRRVMGKEIKFLLHFVKESKQDESGMPNNRFLAERTGGTYSTLKVQPAELEDSGVYFCASSQEHDGYYEQYFGPGTRLTVT.

The chain is built from TRBV5-1 and TRBJ1-2; 8 bases are shared with TRBD1. The J segment lost 3 bases and the V segment lost 0 bases, leaving 4 bases of the junction unmatched. CDR1 is SGHRS and CDR2 is YFSETQ in the germline V gene. This CDR3 has 15 residues. CDR3: CASSLAPTGDYGYTF. In DNA, the CDR3 is TGCGCCAGCAGCTTGGCCCCGACAGGGGACTATGGCTACACCTTC.

V gene TRBV30 combines with J gene TRBJ2-2, with D tentatively TRBD2 (6 bases). The germline V and J ends were trimmed by 5 bases and 6 bases, with 16 bases remaining between them. Germline CDR1 is GTSNPN and CDR2 is SVGIG (reference sequence). The CDR3 totals 14 residues. The CDR3, as DNA: TGTGCCTGGGGGGGGATGGGGGTATCCGGGGAGCTGTTTTTT. Protein: CAWGGMGVSGELFF.

This sequence joins TRBV27 and TRBJ2-2; 9 nucleotides line up with TRBD1. V shed 2 bases and J 6 bases; nucleotides not matched to a gene: 7. CDR3 length: 16 residues. Germline values: CDR1 MNHEY, CDR2 SMNVEV (reference sequence). The DNA of the CDR3 is TGTGCCAGCAGTTTAAGGACAGGGGTTGAATCCGGGGAGCTGTTTTTT. Translating gives CASSLRTGVESGELFF.

The chain combines TRBV4-1 with TRBJ2-5; 11 bases agree with TRBD2. Germline V lookup: CDR1 MGHRA, CDR2 YSYEKL. The CDR3 is 16 amino acids. Unmatched junction bases numbered 4, after V lost 2 bases and J lost 2 bases. The chain's CDR3 is CASSQPLAGAQETQYF. CDR3 bases: TGCGCCAGCAGCCAACCACTAGCGGGGGCTCAAGAGACCCAGTACTTC.

The V gene is TRBV2, the J gene TRBJ2-4, with 9 positions matching TRBD1. V was clipped by 8 bases and J by 7 bases; unmatched bases: 15. CDR3 size: 16 residues. Germline assignment: CDR1 SNHLY and CDR2 FYNNEI. CDR3 nucleotides: TGTGCCAGCGGAGGGGGGTCTGTCGGGACAGGGAACATTCAGTACTTC. Translation gives CASGGGSVGTGNIQYF.

The V gene is TRBV9, the J gene TRBJ2-1, with a possible D match to TRBD1 (6 bases). CDR3 length: 15 residues. Germline V gene lookup returns CDR1 SGDLS and CDR2 YYNGEE. V was pared by 4 bases and J by 2 bases, with 13 bases between. CDR3 loop: CASSPGQGAYNEQFF. The CDR3 nucleotides are TGTGCCAGCAGCCCGGGACAAGGCGCCTACAATGAGCAGTTCTTC.

The rearrangement uses TRBV5-8 and TRBJ2-7, with TRBD2 matching over 11 bases. Trimming at V came to 5 bases and at J to 1 base, leaving 5 bases not matched to a gene. The germline V gene has CDR1 SGHTS and CDR2 YDEGEE. There are 15 residues in the CDR3. The chain's CDR3 is CASSTGLAGSYEQYF. Written as DNA, the CDR3 is TGTGCCAGCAGTACAGGACTAGCGGGTTCCTACGAGCAGTACTTC.

The chain joins TRBV9 to TRBJ1-2; 9 nucleotides align to TRBD1. Trimming cost V 4 bases and J 5 bases; bases outside gene matches: 9. CDR1 is SGDLS and CDR2 is YYNGEE in the germline V gene. CDR3 length: 15 amino acids. CDR3 nucleotide sequence: TGTGCCAGCAGCCCCTGGGGAGGACAGGGGTATGGCTACACCTTC. This codes for CASSPWGGQGYGYTF.

V is TRBV5-6 and J is TRBJ2-7; 7 bases are shared with TRBD2. Germline V gives CDR1 SGHDT, CDR2 YYEEEE. V lost 3 bases to trimming and J lost 5 bases; unmatched junction nucleotides: 8. The CDR3 runs to 14 residues. CDR3 coding DNA: TGTGCCAGCAGCTACCCTGGGAGGGTGGACGAGCAGTACTTC. Amino acid sequence: CASSYPGRVDEQYF. The full variable domain, in which reference TRBV5-6 and TRBJ2-7 provide the parts outside the CDR3, is DAGVTQSPTHLIKTRGQQVTLRCSPKSGHDTVSWYQQALGQGPQFIFQYYEEEERQRGNFPDRFSGHQFPNYSSELNVNALLLGDSALYLCASSYPGRVDEQYFGPGTRLTVT.

J is TRBJ2-4 and V is TRBV6-5; the D gene is possibly TRBD2 (6 bases). The CDR3 loop spans 15 amino acids. The V end lost 8 bases, the J end lost 1 base, and 15 bases lay between the germline ends. The germline V gene encodes CDR1 MNHEY and CDR2 SVGAGI. The chain's CDR3 is CASALGGEAKNIQYF. In DNA, the CDR3 is TGTGCCAGCGCCCTTGGCGGGGAGGCCAAAAACATTCAGTACTTC.

The chain joins TRBV7-9 to TRBJ2-7, with 7 bases aligning to TRBD2. J gave up 5 bases and V 6 bases, and 19 bases lay outside the gene matches. The germline V gene has CDR1 SEHNR and CDR2 FQNEAQ (reference sequence). The CDR3 spans 17 residues. CDR3 DNA: TGTGCCAGCAGTCAACGAGGGCCCAGCGGGGCCTCGAACGAGCAGTACTTC. Translated: CASSQRGPSGASNEQYF.

The chain links TRBV11-2 to TRBJ2-5; D perhaps matches TRBD1 (6 bases). From germline, CDR1 is SGHAT and CDR2 FQNNGV. The CDR3 extends over 14 amino acids. V lost 4 bases to trimming and J lost 2 bases, with 11 bases between them. The CDR3 DNA sequence: TGTGCCAGCAGCTCCGACAGGAAACAAGAGACCCAGTACTTC. As protein: CASSSDRKQETQYF. The whole variable domain, remainder taken from reference TRBV11-2 and TRBJ2-5, is EAGVAQSPRYKIIEKRQSVAFWCNPISGHATLYWYQQILGQGPKLLIQFQNNGVVDDSQLPKDRFSAERLKGVDSTLKIQPAKLEDSAVYLCASSSDRKQETQYFGPGTRLLVL.

This clone appeared once. The J gene is TRBJ2-2, the V gene TRBV28, with a possible D match to TRBD2 (6 bases). Trimming removed 5 bases from V and 7 bases from J, with 14 bases in between. Germline V gene data show CDR1 as MDHEN and CDR2 as SYDVKM. The length of the CDR3 is 14 residues. CDR3 bases: TGTGCCAGCAGTCACTCAATGGGAGGCGGGGAGCTGTTTTTT. Its protein product is CASSHSMGGGELFF.

The gene calls are TRBV4-3 and TRBJ2-5; no clear D. The length of the CDR3 is 13 residues. Looked up from germline, CDR1 is LGHNA and CDR2 is YSLEER. V gave up 2 bases and J gave up 1 base, with 5 bases separating them. This chain's CDR3 is CASSQHPQETQYF. The CDR3 region has the DNA TGCGCCAGCAGCCAACATCCCCAAGAGACCCAGTACTTC.

CDR3 in amino acids: CASSPNRAGYTF. In DNA, the CDR3 is TGTGCCAGCAGTCCCAACAGGGCTGGCTACACCTTC. The chain uses TRBV7-9 and TRBJ1-2, with D tentatively TRBD1 (6 bases). Germline V gene data show CDR1 as SEHNR and CDR2 as FQNEAQ (reference sequence). This CDR3 is 12 amino acids long. Trimming removed 6 bases from V and 7 bases from J, with 12 bases in between.

The genes are TRBV7-8 and TRBJ1-2; tentative D call: TRBD1 (5 bases). This CDR3 comprises 12 residues. Trimming removed 3 bases from V and 5 bases from J, with 7 bases in between. Per germline, CDR1 SGHVS and CDR2 FQNEAQ. CDR3 protein: CASSLGVYGYTF. The CDR3 nucleotides are TGTGCCAGCAGCTTGGGGGTGTATGGCTACACCTTC.

This clone was counted once. The chain joins TRBV19 to TRBJ2-2; the match to TRBD2 covers 12 bases. CDR1 is LNHDA, CDR2 SQIVND, per germline (reference sequence). There are 20 residues in the CDR3. V lost 3 bases and J lost 3; bases outside the gene matches: 14. Here the CDR3 reads CASSIGLGLAGGPDTGELFF. The CDR3 nucleotides are TGTGCCAGTAGTATCGGCCTAGGGCTAGCGGGGGGGCCTGACACCGGGGAGCTGTTTTTT.

For this clone: The same CDR3 also results from other DNA sequences found in this sample. The chain couples TRBV4-1 to TRBJ1-2; D gene uncertain. Trimming stripped 0 bases from V and 5 bases from J, with 7 bases between. The germline gives CDR1 MGHRA, CDR2 YSYEKL. The CDR3 consists of 13 residues. DNA of the CDR3: TGCGCCAGCAGCCAAGAGACGGGATATGGCTACACCTTC. The encoded protein is CASSQETGYGYTF.